The clone carrying this T cell receptor (beta chain) was seen once. The data stem from a study of CD8 T cells in Susac syndrome. RNA was extracted with the RNeasy kit, and a quantity of roughly 0.45 to 1 ug was reverse transcribed using random hexamers. It was immunoSEQ multiplex PCR that amplified TCR beta CDR3 across 54 Vbeta and 13 Jbeta. Using its own MiXCR run on the immunoSEQ multiplex PCR reads, TCRdb lists one record per CDR3 protein. This sample has roughly 100,000 distinct CDR3 sequences, with around 94% found just once. This CDR3 contains 14 residues. Trimming took 1 base from V and 6 from J; bases not matched to a gene: 2. Germline CDR1 SGHTA, CDR2 FQGNSA. The T cells that were sequenced for TCR beta were CD8+ and CD4+ cells from blood. Each Susac syndrome patient had definite or probable disease by recently defined criteria.

The TCR comes from a human donor with Susac syndrome. This chain connects TRBV7-2 to TRBJ2-3; 9 bases are a match to TRBD2. The sample was CD4+ T cells from PBMCs. DNA for the CDR3: TGTGCCAGCAGCTTAGTTAGCGGGGGCGATACGCAGTATTTT. Translating gives CASSLVSGGDTQYF.